This TCR beta chain was sequenced during a study of shared clonotypes between healthy human individuals. Study conclusions and caveats: The study drew on few donors, limiting represented genetic and exposure-history diversity. Clonotypes that were shared across a few donors made up 4% to 6% of naive CD4 clonotypes.

TCRdb keeps only in-frame clones here, not all; method: immunoSEQ multiplex PCR. Of more than 2 million clones in the sample, roughly 95% were seen once. Between the trimmed V and J ends, which lost 7 bases and 4 bases, there was a span of 13 bases. Per germline, CDR1 SEHNR and CDR2 FQNEAQ (reference sequence). This CDR3 contains 13 residues. It was CD45RO-negative cells, positively selected for CCR7, that made up naive CD8 cells, with terminally differentiated effector memory CD45RA+ cells excluded. Worth noting for this clone: Its target is unknown.

This chain connects TRBV7-9 to TRBJ1-1; D not certain. The clonotype was recovered from a man between 18 and 35 years old in good health. Some clones in this sample may be carry-over from other donors' samples. Material for sequencing was naive CD8+ T cells from PBMCs. CDR3 nucleotide sequence: TGTGCCAGCAAGGCGGAGAAGGGCACTGAAGCTTTCTTT. Translation: CASKAEKGTEAFF.